This T cell receptor (beta chain) derives from a study of cytomegalovirus exposure and HLA in healthy donors. For the study at large: Counted in an early data release were tens of millions of unique TCRs from HLA-typed donors. Whole-study results and caveats: An analysis that was carried out later associated some 17,000 TCR beta sequences with HLA alleles at 0.05 false discovery rate. The availability of immune exposure information extended only to CMV serostatus.

For this clone: Antigen specificity is unknown.

Though probably carrying unrecorded immune exposures, donors were nominally healthy at sampling. The PCR contained 60 Vbeta and 13 Jbeta primers. Only in-frame clones appear in the TCRdb table, and some are missing; sequencing was by immunoSEQ multiplex PCR. The repertoire has under 200,000 clones, approximately 67% of them found once; the top ten carry just under 4.5%. The CDR3 spans 11 residues. In germline, CDR1 is SGHTS, CDR2 YDEGEE. V shed 3 bases and J shed 7 bases, with 7 bases lying between them. This sequence was found in a woman under 30 in good health and CMV-seropositive. The chain uses TRBV5-8 and TRBJ1-1; D unresolved. Sample: PBMCs. CDR3 sequence: CASSSGIEAFF. The DNA for the CDR3 is TGTGCCAGCAGCTCCGGGATTGAAGCTTTCTTT.